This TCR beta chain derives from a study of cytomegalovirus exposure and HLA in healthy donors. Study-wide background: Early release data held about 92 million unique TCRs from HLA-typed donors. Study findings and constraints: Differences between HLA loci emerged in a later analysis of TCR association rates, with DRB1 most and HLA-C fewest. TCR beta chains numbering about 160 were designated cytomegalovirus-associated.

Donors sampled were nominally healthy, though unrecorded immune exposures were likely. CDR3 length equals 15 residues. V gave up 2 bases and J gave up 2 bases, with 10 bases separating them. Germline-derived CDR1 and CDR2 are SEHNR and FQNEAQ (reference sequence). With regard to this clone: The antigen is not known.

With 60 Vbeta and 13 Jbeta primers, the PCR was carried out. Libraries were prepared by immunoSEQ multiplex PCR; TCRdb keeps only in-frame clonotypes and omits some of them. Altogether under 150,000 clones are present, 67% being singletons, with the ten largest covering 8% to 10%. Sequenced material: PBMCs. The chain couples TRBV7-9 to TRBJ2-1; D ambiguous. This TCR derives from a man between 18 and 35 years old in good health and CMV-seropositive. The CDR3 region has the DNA TGTGCCAGCAGCTTAACCGGCGGCCCCTACAATGAGCAGTTCTTC. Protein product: CASSLTGGPYNEQFF.